The rows below give T cell receptor beta chains drawn from one sample of a study of patients and donors after allogeneic stem cell transplantation. A single record per CDR3 protein comes from TCRdb applying MiXCR to the RT-PCR reads. The sample consists of under 170,000 distinct CDR3 sequences, roughly two fifths of them appearing once. Material: blood, either unsorted or a sorted T cell fraction (not recorded which). All receptors derive from a human donor who was either an allogeneic HSCT recipient or a stem cell or donor lymphocyte infusion donor (not recorded which). It is not recorded whose cells these are; they may come from a transplant donor. Each CDR3 is given with its conserved first and last residue. Fields, in order: V gene, D gene, clone size, J gene, CDR3 DNA, CDR3 protein. A D gene is named only where the DNA matches it firmly. Rows may omit the clone size; those that give it use once, few, many or a size class.

V gene: TRBV12-3/TRBV12-4
D gene: .
clone size: few
J gene: TRBJ2-5
CDR3 DNA: TGTGCCAGCAGTTTCACCGGGACGGAGCAAGAGACCCAGTACTTC
CDR3 protein: CASSFTGTEQETQYF

V gene: TRBV12-3/TRBV12-4
D gene: .
clone size: few
J gene: TRBJ1-3
CDR3 DNA: TGTGCCAGCAGCCTGACAGTAGGAAACACCATATATTTT
CDR3 protein: CASSLTVGNTIYF

V gene: TRBV6-2/TRBV6-3
D gene: TRBD1
clone size: .
J gene: TRBJ1-1
CDR3 DNA: TGTGCCAGCAGGGAGGACAGGACGAACACTGAAGCTTTCTTT
CDR3 protein: CASREDRTNTEAFF

V gene: TRBV12-3/TRBV12-4
D gene: TRBD2
clone size: .
J gene: TRBJ2-1
CDR3 DNA: TGTGCCAGCAGGACGAGCGGGGGGGCAAATGAGCAGTTCTTC
CDR3 protein: CASRTSGGANEQFF

V gene: TRBV9
D gene: .
clone size: few
J gene: TRBJ2-1
CDR3 DNA: TGTGCCAGCAGCGTAGTGTCCGGGTTTTATGAGCAGTTCTTC
CDR3 protein: CASSVVSGFYEQFF

V gene: TRBV28
D gene: .
clone size: few
J gene: TRBJ1-6
CDR3 DNA: TGTGCCAGCCAGTGGTTATATTCTAATTCACCCCTCCACTTT
CDR3 protein: CASQWLYSNSPLHF

V gene: TRBV5-1
D gene: .
clone size: few
J gene: TRBJ1-1
CDR3 DNA: TGCGCCAGCAGCGACCCCGACGTGAACACTGAAGCTTTCTTT
CDR3 protein: CASSDPDVNTEAFF

V gene: TRBV30
D gene: TRBD1
clone size: few
J gene: TRBJ1-5
CDR3 DNA: TGTGCCGGGGGTAGGGGGCCCTATCAGCCCCAGCATTTT
CDR3 protein: CAGGRGPYQPQHF

V gene: TRBV5-1
D gene: TRBD1
clone size: few
J gene: TRBJ1-4
CDR3 DNA: TGCGCCAGCAGCTTGGGGGACAGGTCTAATGAAAAACTGTTTTTT
CDR3 protein: CASSLGDRSNEKLFF

V gene: TRBV28
D gene: TRBD1
clone size: .
J gene: TRBJ1-5
CDR3 DNA: TGTGCCAGCCACCGGACAGGCCCCAATCAGCCCCAGCATTTT
CDR3 protein: CASHRTGPNQPQHF

V gene: TRBV11-2
D gene: .
clone size: few
J gene: TRBJ2-1
CDR3 DNA: TGTGCCAGCAGCTTAGGGACCAATGAGCAGTTCTTC
CDR3 protein: CASSLGTNEQFF

V gene: TRBV5-1
D gene: TRBD1
clone size: few
J gene: TRBJ2-1
CDR3 DNA: TGCGCCAGCAGCCCGGGACTGGGACAGGGGACCTACAATGAGCAGTTCTTC
CDR3 protein: CASSPGLGQGTYNEQFF

V gene: TRBV7-6
D gene: .
clone size: few
J gene: TRBJ1-5
CDR3 DNA: TGTGCCAGCAGCTTAGGCACAGGGCCTCAGCCCCAGCATTTT
CDR3 protein: CASSLGTGPQPQHF

V gene: TRBV28
D gene: TRBD2
clone size: .
J gene: TRBJ2-1
CDR3 DNA: TGTGCCAGCAGACTACTAGCGGAAGGTTACAATGAGCAGTTCTTC
CDR3 protein: CASRLLAEGYNEQFF

V gene: TRBV20-1
D gene: .
clone size: .
J gene: TRBJ1-3
CDR3 DNA: TGCAGTGCTACTGTTTGGTCTCCCAGCTCAGGGGCCACCATATATTTT
CDR3 protein: CSATVWSPSSGATIYF

V gene: TRBV7-2
D gene: .
clone size: few
J gene: TRBJ1-4
CDR3 DNA: TGTGCCAGCAGCTTAGGGGGGGCCTTCGATGAAAAACTGTTTTTT
CDR3 protein: CASSLGGAFDEKLFF

V gene: TRBV9
D gene: .
clone size: .
J gene: TRBJ1-6
CDR3 DNA: TGTGCCAGCAGCCCCACCCGTGGGAGCTCCTATAATTCACCCCTCCACTTT
CDR3 protein: CASSPTRGSSYNSPLHF

V gene: TRBV6-1
D gene: .
clone size: once
J gene: TRBJ1-6
CDR3 DNA: TGTGCCAGCAGTGAAGTTAGGGGGAATTCACCCCTCCACTTT
CDR3 protein: CASSEVRGNSPLHF

V gene: TRBV28
D gene: TRBD1
clone size: many
J gene: TRBJ1-5
CDR3 DNA: TGTGCCAGCGGGGGGACAGGGGGATTTTATAGCAATCAGCCCCAGCATTTT
CDR3 protein: CASGGTGGFYSNQPQHF

V gene: TRBV6-5
D gene: .
clone size: .
J gene: TRBJ1-6
CDR3 DNA: TGTGCCAGCAGAAGGCAGGGGATTAATTCACCCCTCCACTTT
CDR3 protein: CASRRQGINSPLHF

V gene: TRBV12-3/TRBV12-4
D gene: .
clone size: .
J gene: TRBJ2-2
CDR3 DNA: TGTGCCAGCAGCCCTGGGCATACTAGGACCGGGGAGCTGTTTTTT
CDR3 protein: CASSPGHTRTGELFF

V gene: TRBV6-2/TRBV6-3
D gene: .
clone size: few
J gene: TRBJ1-4
CDR3 DNA: TGTGCCAGCAGTTACCGGTCGAGCTTCAATGAAAAACTGTTTTTT
CDR3 protein: CASSYRSSFNEKLFF

V gene: TRBV7-2
D gene: TRBD1
clone size: .
J gene: TRBJ1-2
CDR3 DNA: TGTGCCAGCAGCCCACCGGGACAGGGCGTTGGCTACACCTTC
CDR3 protein: CASSPPGQGVGYTF

V gene: TRBV24-1
D gene: TRBD1
clone size: few
J gene: TRBJ2-2
CDR3 DNA: TGTGCCACCAGTGTGGGCAGGGGGCCTGGCGGGGAGCTGTTTTTT
CDR3 protein: CATSVGRGPGGELFF

V gene: TRBV7-9
D gene: .
clone size: .
J gene: TRBJ1-2
CDR3 DNA: TGTGCCAGCAGCTCACGGGGGCGAGAGGGCTACACCTTC
CDR3 protein: CASSSRGREGYTF

V gene: TRBV5-1
D gene: .
clone size: many
J gene: TRBJ1-2
CDR3 DNA: TGTGCCAGCAGTTTACAGGAGAACTATGGCTACACCTTC
CDR3 protein: CASSLQENYGYTF

V gene: TRBV6-5
D gene: .
clone size: few
J gene: TRBJ2-2
CDR3 DNA: TGTGCCAGCAGTCCCCGGGTGGATGGGACCGGGGAGCTGTTTTTT
CDR3 protein: CASSPRVDGTGELFF

V gene: TRBV5-6
D gene: .
clone size: .
J gene: TRBJ1-2
CDR3 DNA: TGTGCCAGCAGCTTCGAGGAGGGCTGGGACTATGGCTACACCTTC
CDR3 protein: CASSFEEGWDYGYTF

V gene: TRBV7-6
D gene: TRBD2
clone size: .
J gene: TRBJ2-3
CDR3 DNA: TGTGCCAGCAGCGGGGGAGGGCCGCCAGATACGCAGTATTTT
CDR3 protein: CASSGGGPPDTQYF

V gene: TRBV27
D gene: .
clone size: few
J gene: TRBJ1-1
CDR3 DNA: TGTGCCAGCAGTTGGTCGGTTGGCACTGAAGCTTTCTTT
CDR3 protein: CASSWSVGTEAFF

V gene: TRBV29-1
D gene: .
clone size: few
J gene: TRBJ2-5
CDR3 DNA: TGCAGCGTTGTGGGCGGGGAGACCCAGTACTTC
CDR3 protein: CSVVGGETQYF

V gene: TRBV20-1
D gene: .
clone size: .
J gene: TRBJ2-7
CDR3 DNA: TGCAGTGCTAGAACAGGTCCGGGGGAGCAGTACTTC
CDR3 protein: CSARTGPGEQYF

V gene: TRBV10-3
D gene: .
clone size: .
J gene: TRBJ1-1
CDR3 DNA: TGTGCCATCAGTGAGTCGAGGGAAGAGGCCATGAACACTGAAGCTTTCTTT
CDR3 protein: CAISESREEAMNTEAFF

V gene: TRBV25-1
D gene: .
clone size: .
J gene: TRBJ2-1
CDR3 DNA: TGTGCCAGCAGTGAATTGGGTAATGAGCAGTTCTTC
CDR3 protein: CASSELGNEQFF

V gene: TRBV6-5
D gene: .
clone size: few
J gene: TRBJ1-1
CDR3 DNA: TGTGCCAGCAGGGATTACACTGAAGCTTTCTTT
CDR3 protein: CASRDYTEAFF

V gene: TRBV28
D gene: .
clone size: .
J gene: TRBJ1-1
CDR3 DNA: TGTGCCAGCCTGGGACCACTCACTGAAGCTTTCTTT
CDR3 protein: CASLGPLTEAFF

V gene: TRBV7-3
D gene: TRBD2
clone size: once
J gene: TRBJ2-2
CDR3 DNA: TGTGCCAGCAGCTTAAAGCGGGGGGCTAACACCGGGGAGCTGTTTTTT
CDR3 protein: CASSLKRGANTGELFF